The present T cell receptor beta chain was sequenced within a study of CD8 T cells in Susac syndrome. The RNA input was about 0.5 to 1 ug, and it was reverse transcribed with random hexamers. Amplification of the TCR beta CDR3 was carried out by immunoSEQ multiplex PCR, which spanned a total of 54 Vbeta and 13 Jbeta segments. TCRdb re-called the immunoSEQ multiplex PCR reads through MiXCR, storing one row per CDR3 protein. Here the sample spans fewer than 250,000 distinct CDR3 sequences, 92% being singletons. The CDR3 runs to 14 residues. Germline CDR1 reads LGHNA; CDR2 reads YSLEER. Trimming stripped 1 base from V and 6 bases from J, with 11 bases between. The multiple sclerosis control group comprised treatment-naive patients with stable or active relapsing-remitting disease.

This receptor was taken from a human donor with multiple sclerosis. The sequencing sample was made of CD8+ T cells from PBMCs. The chain combines TRBV4-3 with TRBJ2-3; no definite D call. The CDR3 DNA reads TGCGCCAGCAGCCAAGGGAACGGGTGGGATACGCAGTATTTT. This encodes CASSQGNGWDTQYF.